The 8 T cell receptor beta chains in this list originate from one sample, sequenced in a study of cytomegalovirus exposure and HLA in healthy donors. The table came from immunoSEQ multiplex PCR; TCRdb's copy has only in-frame clones and leaves some out. Of about 250,000 clones in the sample, about 90% were seen once. The sample was PBMCs. The receptor set was obtained from a man between 18 and 29 years old in good health and CMV-seropositive.

This clone was picked up a small number of times. The chain couples TRBV2 to TRBJ1-5, with unresolved D. The CDR3 is made up of 12 amino acids. The V end lost 6 bases, the J end lost 5 bases, and 8 bases lay between the germline ends. Germline loops: CDR1 SNHLY, CDR2 FYNNEI. The CDR3 reads CASSVGYQPQHF. The CDR3, as DNA: TGTGCCAGCAGCGTGGGGTATCAGCCCCAGCATTTT. Variable domain in full (rest from reference TRBV2 and TRBJ1-5): EPEVTQTPSHQVTQMGQEVILRCVPISNHLYFYWYRQILGQKVEFLVSFYNNEISEKSEIFDDQFSVERPDGSNFTLKIRSTKLEDSAMYFCASSVGYQPQHFGDGTRLSIL.

This chain joins TRBV6-1 and TRBJ2-2; D may be TRBD1 (6 bases). The CDR3 spans 14 residues. V was shortened by 7 bases and J by 6 bases, with 15 bases between the two germline ends. Germline V lookup: CDR1 MNHNS, CDR2 SASEGT. The DNA of the CDR3 is TGTGCCAGCACCCGGACAGTCCAACCCGGGGAGCTGTTTTTT. Its translation is CASTRTVQPGELFF.

The gene calls are TRBV5-1 and TRBJ2-3; 9 nucleotides align to TRBD1. The germline V gene encodes CDR1 SGHRS and CDR2 YFSETQ. The CDR3 spans 14 residues. The junction had 3 bases not matched to a gene; V was cut back by 2 bases and J by 5 bases. The CDR3 nucleotides are TGCGCCAGCAGCTTACAGGGGGCTGGAGATACGCAGTATTTT. Translating it yields CASSLQGAGDTQYF.

This clone was recorded once. The chain carries TRBV15 and TRBJ2-3; 11 nucleotides align to TRBD2. The CDR3 sequence is 16 residues long. Losses at the gene ends were 5 bases for V and 0 bases for J; bases not matched to a gene: 4. Germline V lookup: CDR1 LNHNV, CDR2 YYDKDF (reference sequence). CDR3 nucleotides: TGTGCCACCAGCGCGGGACTAGCGGAAAGCACAGATACGCAGTATTTT. Translated: CATSAGLAESTDTQYF.

The chain recombines TRBV7-2 with TRBJ2-1, with 7 bases that match TRBD1. V trimming: 4 bases; J trimming: 8 bases; junction bases outside the gene matches: 5. In germline, CDR1 is SGHTA, CDR2 FQGNSA. The CDR3 consists of 13 residues. The CDR3 is CASSWGTGDEQFF. DNA of the CDR3: TGTGCCAGCAGCTGGGGCACAGGGGATGAGCAGTTCTTC.

The V and J genes are TRBV15 and TRBJ2-1; tentative D call: TRBD2 (7 bases). V shed 1 base and J shed 9 bases, with 10 bases lying between them. This CDR3 comprises 13 residues. Per germline, CDR1 LNHNV and CDR2 YYDKDF (reference sequence). CDR3: CATSRVGGGEQFF. The CDR3, as DNA: TGTGCCACCAGCAGAGTGGGAGGGGGTGAGCAGTTCTTC.

This rearrangement joins TRBV5-1 to TRBJ2-2, with 7 bases aligning to TRBD2. Germline CDR1 SGHRS, CDR2 YFSETQ. The CDR3 loop spans 16 amino acids. The V gene end was trimmed by 1 base and the J gene end by 1 base; junction bases not matched to a gene: 4. CDR3 protein: CASSLNSGMNTGELFF. In nucleotides, the CDR3 is TGCGCCAGCAGCTTGAACAGCGGGATGAACACCGGGGAGCTGTTTTTT.

The rearrangement joins TRBV18 to TRBJ2-4, with D uncertain. CDR1 and CDR2 from the germline V gene are KGHSH and LQKENI. The CDR3 is made up of 13 amino acids. The V gene lost 1 base and the J gene lost 0 bases, with 1 base spanning the gap. The CDR3 coding sequence is TGTGCCAGCTCACCACGAGCCAAAAACATTCAGTACTTC. It translates to CASSPRAKNIQYF.